These 10 T cell receptor beta chains were all obtained from the same sample, sequenced in a study of T cells in Graves' hyperthyroidism and ophthalmopathy. The source material, RNA transcripts, was used to amplify TCR beta CDR3 regions. HTBI primers were used for first-round RT-PCR of the TCR CDR3. TCRdb reprocessed the multiplex PCR reads via MiXCR and lists one record per CDR3 protein. The data show 400,000 to 600,000 distinct CDR3 sequences, 16% seen once. The sample was blood. The receptors originated from a woman younger than 45 with Graves' ophthalmopathy.

In its sample, this clonotype was seen many times. The genes are TRBV27 and TRBJ1-1, with D perhaps TRBD1 (6 bases). Germline V lookup: CDR1 MNHEY, CDR2 SMNVEV (reference sequence). Trimming stripped 3 bases from V and 12 bases from J, with 17 bases between. The CDR3 totals 13 residues. CDR3 loop: CASSFPGAMLTFF. In DNA, the CDR3 is TGTGCCAGCAGTTTTCCGGGGGCCATGTTAACTTTCTTT.

In regard to this clonotype: One end of the junction is discordant with germline, which a read error may explain. V gene TRBV6-2 or TRBV6-3 combines with J gene TRBJ2-5, with 7 bases matching TRBD1. Germline assignment: CDR1 MNHEY and CDR2 SVGEGT. The CDR3 length is 15 residues. The CDR3 nucleotides are TGTGTCAGCACTAGGGATGGACAGGTAGCTAATACCCAGTACTTC. Protein product: CVSTRDGQVANTQYF.

This clonotype was counted ten times or more. The chain uses TRBV28 and TRBJ1-5, with no clear D. CDR3 length: 14 amino acids. Trimming shortened V by 4 bases and J by 5 bases, and 12 bases separated the two germline ends. Germline CDR1 MDHEN, CDR2 SYDVKM. The DNA of the CDR3 is TGTGCCAGCAGTTCCTTCCTAGAAGATCAGCCCCAGCATTTT. It specifies CASSSFLEDQPQHF.

This clonotype was counted ten times or more. Written as DNA, the CDR3 is TGTGCCAGCAGCTTAGATGCGGGGGCTGAAGCTTTCTTT. It specifies CASSLDAGAEAFF. The chain recombines TRBV11-2 with TRBJ1-1, with D possibly TRBD1 on 5 matching bases. CDR3 length: 13 amino acids. Germline V gives CDR1 SGHAT, CDR2 FQNNGV. Trimming removed 0 bases at V and 6 bases at J, with 8 bases between.

This clonotype was detected ten times or more. The junction departs from the called germline gene at one end, perhaps through a read error. The chain has TRBV7-3 and TRBJ2-2; no clear D gene. This CDR3 has 14 residues. Germline CDR1 is SGHTA and CDR2 is FQGTGA. DNA for the CDR3: TGCGCCAGCAGCTTTGGCGGGAACACCGGGGAGCTGTTTTTT. It yields the protein CASSFGGNTGELFF.

This clonotype was found a few times. This sequence joins TRBV7-9 and TRBJ2-1, with D perhaps TRBD2 (6 bases). Germline CDR1 reads SEHNR; CDR2 reads FQNEAQ (reference sequence). The V gene lost 5 bases and the J gene lost 7 bases, with 12 bases spanning the gap. CDR3 length: 13 amino acids. The CDR3 sequence: CASSGRGSNEQFF. The CDR3 coding sequence is TGTGCCAGCAGCGGGCGGGGTAGTAATGAGCAGTTCTTC. Using reference TRBV7-9 and TRBJ2-1 for the parts outside the CDR3, the full variable domain is DTGVSQNPRHKITKRGQNVTFRCDPISEHNRLYWYRQTLGQGPEFLTYFQNEAQLEKSRLLSDRFSAERPKGSFSTLEIQRTEQGDSAMYLCASSGRGSNEQFFGPGTRLTVL.

The sample holds a few counts of this clonotype. The chain is built from TRBV10-1 and TRBJ2-1; perhaps TRBD1 as D (6 bases). Germline lookup yields CDR1 WNHNN and CDR2 SYGVQD (reference sequence). CDR3 length: 17 residues. V dropped 3 bases and J dropped 6 bases, with 21 bases sitting between them. In nucleotides, the CDR3 is TGCGCCAGCAGTGAAGGCCTGACAGGTTGGATCGCCAATGAGCAGTTCTTC. Encoded protein: CASSEGLTGWIANEQFF.

This clonotype was observed at least ten times. This chain joins TRBV7-2 and TRBJ1-3; TRBD1 is a possible D gene (5 bases). V was cut by 0 bases and J by 4 bases, with 13 bases left in between. This CDR3 region has 16 residues. Germline values: CDR1 SGHTA, CDR2 FQGNSA. In nucleotides, the CDR3 is TGTGCCAGCAGCTTAGCGCGCGGGGGACGAGGAAACACCATATATTTT. Protein: CASSLARGGRGNTIYF.

This clonotype was found many times. The J gene is TRBJ1-5, the V gene TRBV12-3 or TRBV12-4, with TRBD1 identical over 11 bases. The CDR3 is made up of 14 amino acids. J lost 6 bases, V lost 3 bases, and 1 base had no gene match. The CDR3 DNA reads TGTGCCAGCAGTTTGGGGACAGGGGGTCAGCCCCAGCATTTT. Translation gives CASSLGTGGQPQHF.

In DNA, the CDR3 is TGTGCCAGCAGACGACTGGGACAGTCCGGGGAGCTGTTTTTT. It yields the protein CASRRLGQSGELFF. The chain carries TRBV27 and TRBJ2-2, with 7 bases matching TRBD1. Germline V gives CDR1 MNHEY, CDR2 SMNVEV (reference sequence). The trim removed 6 bases at V and 6 bases at J, leaving 7 bases unmatched. This CDR3 comprises 14 residues.